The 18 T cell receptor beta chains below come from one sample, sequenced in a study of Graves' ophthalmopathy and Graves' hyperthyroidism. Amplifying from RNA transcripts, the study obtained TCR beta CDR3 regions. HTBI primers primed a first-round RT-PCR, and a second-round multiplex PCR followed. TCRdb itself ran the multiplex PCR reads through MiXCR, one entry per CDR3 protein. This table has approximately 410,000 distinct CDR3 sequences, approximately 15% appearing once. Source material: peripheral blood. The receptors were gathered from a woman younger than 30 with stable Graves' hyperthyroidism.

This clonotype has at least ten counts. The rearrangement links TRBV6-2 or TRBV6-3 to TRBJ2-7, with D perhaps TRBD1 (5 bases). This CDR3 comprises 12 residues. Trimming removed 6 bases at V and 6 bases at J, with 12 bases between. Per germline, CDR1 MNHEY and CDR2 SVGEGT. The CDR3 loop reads CASRRQGFEQYF. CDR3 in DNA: TGTGCCAGCAGACGCCAGGGTTTCGAGCAGTACTTC.

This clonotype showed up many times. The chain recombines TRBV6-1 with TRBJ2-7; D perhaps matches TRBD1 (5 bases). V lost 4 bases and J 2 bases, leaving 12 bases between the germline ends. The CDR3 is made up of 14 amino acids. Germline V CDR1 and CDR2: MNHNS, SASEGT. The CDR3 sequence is CASSGRAGTYEQYF. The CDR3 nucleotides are TGTGCCAGCAGTGGACGGGCAGGGACCTACGAGCAGTACTTC.

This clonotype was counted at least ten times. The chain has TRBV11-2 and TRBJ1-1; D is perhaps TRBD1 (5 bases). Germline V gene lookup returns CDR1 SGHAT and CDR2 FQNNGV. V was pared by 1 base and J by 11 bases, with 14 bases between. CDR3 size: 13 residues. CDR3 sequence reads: CASSLVLGGLAFF. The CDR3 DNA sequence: TGTGCCAGCAGCTTAGTACTTGGGGGGTTGGCTTTCTTT.

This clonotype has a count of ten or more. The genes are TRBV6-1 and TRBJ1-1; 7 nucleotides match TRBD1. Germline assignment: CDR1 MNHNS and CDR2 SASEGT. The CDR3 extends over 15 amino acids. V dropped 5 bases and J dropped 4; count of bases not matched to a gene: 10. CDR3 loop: CASSLSGGTGTEAFF. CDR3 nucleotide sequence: TGTGCCAGCAGTCTGTCAGGGGGTACGGGCACTGAAGCTTTCTTT.

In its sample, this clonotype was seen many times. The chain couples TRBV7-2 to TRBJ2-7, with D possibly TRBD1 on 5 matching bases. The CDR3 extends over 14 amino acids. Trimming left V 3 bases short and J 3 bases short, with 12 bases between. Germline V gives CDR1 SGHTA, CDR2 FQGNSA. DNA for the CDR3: TGTGCCAGCAGCTTCAACGTTCAGGGCTACGAGCAGTACTTC. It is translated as CASSFNVQGYEQYF. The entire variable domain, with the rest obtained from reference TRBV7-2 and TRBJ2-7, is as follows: GAGVSQSPSNKVTEKGKDVELRCDPISGHTALYWYRQSLGQGLEFLIYFQGNSAPDKSGLPSDRFSAERTGGSVSTLTIQRTQQEDSAVYLCASSFNVQGYEQYFGPGTRLTVT.

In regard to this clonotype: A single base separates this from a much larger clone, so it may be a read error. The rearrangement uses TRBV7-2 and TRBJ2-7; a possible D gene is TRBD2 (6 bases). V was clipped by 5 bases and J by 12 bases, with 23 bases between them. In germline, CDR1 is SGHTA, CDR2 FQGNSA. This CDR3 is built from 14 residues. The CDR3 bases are TGTGCCAGCAGCCCCACCCGCCGGGACTCCATGCCGTACTTC. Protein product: CASSPTRRDSMPYF. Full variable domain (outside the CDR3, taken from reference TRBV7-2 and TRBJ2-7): GAGVSQSPSNKVTEKGKDVELRCDPISGHTALYWYRQSLGQGLEFLIYFQGNSAPDKSGLPSDRFSAERTGGSVSTLTIQRTQQEDSAVYLCASSPTRRDSMPYFGPGTRLTVT.

The CDR3 sequence: CASSVGTGHQETQYF. The CDR3 nucleotides read TGTGCCAGCAGCGTTGGGACAGGACACCAAGAGACCCAGTACTTC. The rearrangement uses TRBV6-1 and TRBJ2-5; 8 positions agree with TRBD1. V gave up 6 bases and J gave up 0 bases; unmatched junction bases: 6. The CDR3 sequence is 15 residues long. Germline loops: CDR1 MNHNS, CDR2 SASEGT.

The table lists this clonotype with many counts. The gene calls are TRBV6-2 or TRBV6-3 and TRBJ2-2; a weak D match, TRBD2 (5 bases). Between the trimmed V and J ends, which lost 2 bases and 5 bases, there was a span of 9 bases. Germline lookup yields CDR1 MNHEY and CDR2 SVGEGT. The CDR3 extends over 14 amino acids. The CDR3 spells CASSYGRRTGELFF. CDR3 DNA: TGTGCCAGCAGTTACGGGAGAAGAACCGGGGAGCTGTTTTTT.

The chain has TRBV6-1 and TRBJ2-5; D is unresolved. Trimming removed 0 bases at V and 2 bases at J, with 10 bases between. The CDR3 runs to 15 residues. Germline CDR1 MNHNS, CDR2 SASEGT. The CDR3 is CASSEARVGQETQYF. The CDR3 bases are TGTGCCAGCAGTGAAGCAAGGGTCGGTCAAGAGACCCAGTACTTC.

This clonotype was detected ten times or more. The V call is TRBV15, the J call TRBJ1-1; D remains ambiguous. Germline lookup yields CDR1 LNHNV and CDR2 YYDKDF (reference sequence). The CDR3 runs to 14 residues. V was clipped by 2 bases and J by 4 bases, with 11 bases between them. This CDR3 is CATSRSLLGTEAFF. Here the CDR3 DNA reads TGTGCCACCAGCAGATCCCTTTTGGGCACTGAAGCTTTCTTT. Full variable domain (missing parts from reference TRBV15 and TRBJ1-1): DAMVIQNPRYQVTQFGKPVTLSCSQTLNHNVMYWYQQKSSQAPKLLFHYYDKDFNNEADTPDNFQSRRPNTSFCFLDIRSPGLGDTAMYLCATSRSLLGTEAFFGQGTRLTVV.

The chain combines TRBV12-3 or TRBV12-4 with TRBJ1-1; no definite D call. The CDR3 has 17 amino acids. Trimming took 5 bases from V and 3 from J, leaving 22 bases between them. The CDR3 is CASSLDYRASGYTEAFF. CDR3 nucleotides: TGTGCCAGCAGTCTCGATTACCGGGCATCGGGGTACACTGAAGCTTTCTTT.

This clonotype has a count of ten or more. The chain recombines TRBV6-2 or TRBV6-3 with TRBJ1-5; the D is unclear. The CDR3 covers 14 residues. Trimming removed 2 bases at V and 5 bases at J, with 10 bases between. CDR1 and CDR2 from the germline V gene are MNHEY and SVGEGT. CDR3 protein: CASSYTGLHQPQHF. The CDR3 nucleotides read TGTGCCAGCAGTTACACCGGGTTGCATCAGCCCCAGCATTTT.

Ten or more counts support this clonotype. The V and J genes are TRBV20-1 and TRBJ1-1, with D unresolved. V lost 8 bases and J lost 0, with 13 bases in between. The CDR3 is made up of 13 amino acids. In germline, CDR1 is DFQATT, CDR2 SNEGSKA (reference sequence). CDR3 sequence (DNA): TGCAGTACTTTTGCGGCTTTGAACACTGAAGCTTTCTTT. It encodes CSTFAALNTEAFF.

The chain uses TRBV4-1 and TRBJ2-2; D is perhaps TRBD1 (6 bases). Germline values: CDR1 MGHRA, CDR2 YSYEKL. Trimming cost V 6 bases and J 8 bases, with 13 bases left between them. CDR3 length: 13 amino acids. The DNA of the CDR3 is TGCGCCAGCAGGTCTATAGGACAGGGGGAGCTGTTTTTT. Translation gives CASRSIGQGELFF.

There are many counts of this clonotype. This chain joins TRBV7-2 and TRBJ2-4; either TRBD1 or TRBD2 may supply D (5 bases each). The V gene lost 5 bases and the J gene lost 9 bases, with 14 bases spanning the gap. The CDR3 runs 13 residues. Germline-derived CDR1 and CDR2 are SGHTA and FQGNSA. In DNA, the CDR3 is TGTGCCAGCAGCCCAAACCGGGGCAGCATTCAGTACTTC. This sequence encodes CASSPNRGSIQYF.

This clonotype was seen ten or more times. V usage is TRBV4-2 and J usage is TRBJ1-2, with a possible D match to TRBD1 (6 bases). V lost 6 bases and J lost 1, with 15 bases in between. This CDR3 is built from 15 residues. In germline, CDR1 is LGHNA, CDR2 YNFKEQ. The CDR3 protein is CASRETTGYNYGYTF. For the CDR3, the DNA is TGTGCCAGCAGGGAAACGACAGGTTATAACTATGGCTACACCTTC.

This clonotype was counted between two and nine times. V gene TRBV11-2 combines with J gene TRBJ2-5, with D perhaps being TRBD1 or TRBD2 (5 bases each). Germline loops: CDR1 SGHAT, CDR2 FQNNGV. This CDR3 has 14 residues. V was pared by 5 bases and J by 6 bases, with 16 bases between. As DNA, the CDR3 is TGTGCCAGCAGCCCTGGGACCCTCGGAAAGACCCAGTACTTC. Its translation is CASSPGTLGKTQYF.

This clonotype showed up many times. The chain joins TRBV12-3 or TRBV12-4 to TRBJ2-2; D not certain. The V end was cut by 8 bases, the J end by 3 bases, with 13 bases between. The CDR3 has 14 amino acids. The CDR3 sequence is CASHPKVDTGELFF. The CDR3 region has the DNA TGTGCCAGCCATCCTAAAGTGGACACCGGGGAGCTGTTTTTT.